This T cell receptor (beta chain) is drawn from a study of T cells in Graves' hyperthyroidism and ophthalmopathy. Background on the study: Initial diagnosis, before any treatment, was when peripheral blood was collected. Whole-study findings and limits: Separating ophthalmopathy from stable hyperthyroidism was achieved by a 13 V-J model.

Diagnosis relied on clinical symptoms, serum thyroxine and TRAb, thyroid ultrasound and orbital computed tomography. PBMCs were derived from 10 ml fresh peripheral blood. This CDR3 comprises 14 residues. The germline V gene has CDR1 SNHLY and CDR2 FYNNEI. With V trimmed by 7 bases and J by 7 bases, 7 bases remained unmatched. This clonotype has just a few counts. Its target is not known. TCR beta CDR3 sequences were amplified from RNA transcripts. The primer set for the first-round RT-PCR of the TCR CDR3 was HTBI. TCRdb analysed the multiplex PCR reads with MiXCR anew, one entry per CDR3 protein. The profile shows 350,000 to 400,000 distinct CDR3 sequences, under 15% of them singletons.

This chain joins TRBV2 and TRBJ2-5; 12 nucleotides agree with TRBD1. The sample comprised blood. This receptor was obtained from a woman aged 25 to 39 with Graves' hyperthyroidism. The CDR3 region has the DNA TGTGCCAGCACCCCCCCGGGACAGGGGGCGACCCAGTACTTC. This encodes CASTPPGQGATQYF.